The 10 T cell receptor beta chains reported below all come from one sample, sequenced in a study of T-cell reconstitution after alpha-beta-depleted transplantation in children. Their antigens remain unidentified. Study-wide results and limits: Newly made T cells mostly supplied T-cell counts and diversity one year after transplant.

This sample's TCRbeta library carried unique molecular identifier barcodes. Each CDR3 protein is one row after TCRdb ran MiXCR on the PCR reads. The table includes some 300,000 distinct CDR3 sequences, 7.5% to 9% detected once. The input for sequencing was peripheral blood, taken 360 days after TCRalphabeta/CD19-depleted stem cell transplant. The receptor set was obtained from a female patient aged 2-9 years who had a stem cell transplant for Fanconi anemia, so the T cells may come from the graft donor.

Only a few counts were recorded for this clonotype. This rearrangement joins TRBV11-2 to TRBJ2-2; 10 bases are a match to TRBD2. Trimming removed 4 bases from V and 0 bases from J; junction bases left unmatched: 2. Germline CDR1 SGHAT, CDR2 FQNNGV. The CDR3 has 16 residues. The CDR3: CASSYTSGANTGELFF. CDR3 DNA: TGTGCCAGCAGCTACACTAGCGGGGCGAACACCGGGGAGCTGTTTTTT.

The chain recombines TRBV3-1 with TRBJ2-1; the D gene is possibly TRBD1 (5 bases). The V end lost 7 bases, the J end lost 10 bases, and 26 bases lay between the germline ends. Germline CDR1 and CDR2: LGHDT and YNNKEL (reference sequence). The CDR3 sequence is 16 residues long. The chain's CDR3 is CASTWIGAPQGREQFF. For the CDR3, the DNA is TGTGCCAGCACTTGGATAGGGGCTCCCCAAGGCAGAGAGCAGTTCTTC.

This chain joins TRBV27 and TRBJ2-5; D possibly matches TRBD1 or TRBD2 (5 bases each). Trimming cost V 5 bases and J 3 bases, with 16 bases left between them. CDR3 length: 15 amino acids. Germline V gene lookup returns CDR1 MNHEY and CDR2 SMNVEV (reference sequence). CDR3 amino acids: CASSGEGTGEETQYF. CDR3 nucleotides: TGTGCCAGCAGTGGAGAGGGGACGGGCGAAGAGACCCAGTACTTC.

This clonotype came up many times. The DNA for the CDR3 is TGTGCCAGCAGTTTAAGGCCCGAAGAGACCCAGTACTTC. Amino acid sequence: CASSLRPEETQYF. The chain couples TRBV28 to TRBJ2-5, with D uncertain. Looked up from germline, CDR1 is MDHEN and CDR2 is SYDVKM. V dropped 2 bases and J dropped 3 bases, with 7 bases sitting between them. CDR3 length equals 13 residues.

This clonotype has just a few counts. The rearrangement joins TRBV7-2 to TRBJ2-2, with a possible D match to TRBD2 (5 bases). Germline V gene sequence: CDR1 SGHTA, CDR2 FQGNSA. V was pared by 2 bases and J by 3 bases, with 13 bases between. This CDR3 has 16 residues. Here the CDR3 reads CASSLQSAAYTGELFF. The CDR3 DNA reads TGTGCCAGCAGCTTACAATCAGCGGCCTACACCGGGGAGCTGTTTTTT.

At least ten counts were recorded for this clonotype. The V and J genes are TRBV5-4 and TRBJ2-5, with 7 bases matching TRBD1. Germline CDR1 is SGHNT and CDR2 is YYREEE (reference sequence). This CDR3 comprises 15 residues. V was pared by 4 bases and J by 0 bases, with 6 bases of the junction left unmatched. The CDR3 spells CASSARDRYQETQYF. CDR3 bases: TGTGCCAGCAGCGCGAGGGACAGATACCAAGAGACCCAGTACTTC.

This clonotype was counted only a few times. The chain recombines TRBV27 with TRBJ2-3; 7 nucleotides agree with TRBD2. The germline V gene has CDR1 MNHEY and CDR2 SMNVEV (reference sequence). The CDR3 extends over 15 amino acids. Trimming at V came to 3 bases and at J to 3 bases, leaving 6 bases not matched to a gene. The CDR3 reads CASSFMWGGTDTQYF. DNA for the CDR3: TGTGCCAGCAGTTTTATGTGGGGAGGGACAGATACGCAGTATTTT.

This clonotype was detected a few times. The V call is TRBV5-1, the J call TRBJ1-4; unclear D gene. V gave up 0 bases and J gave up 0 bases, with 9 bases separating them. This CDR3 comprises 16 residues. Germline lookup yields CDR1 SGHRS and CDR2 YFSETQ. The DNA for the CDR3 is TGCGCCAGCAGCTTGGCACTCAGGTCAACTAATGAAAAACTGTTTTTT. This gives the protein CASSLALRSTNEKLFF.

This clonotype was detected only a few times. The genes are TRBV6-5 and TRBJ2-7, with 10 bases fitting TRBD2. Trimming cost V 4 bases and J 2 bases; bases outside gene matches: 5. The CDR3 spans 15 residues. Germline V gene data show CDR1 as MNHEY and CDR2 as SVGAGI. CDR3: CASSSIAGGPYEQYV. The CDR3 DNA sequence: TGTGCCAGCAGTTCTATAGCGGGGGGCCCCTACGAGCAGTACGTC.

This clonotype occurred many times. Here the CDR3 DNA reads TGCGCCAGCAGGAGAACAGGGCAGGGCTACAATGAGCAGTTCTTC. The encoded protein is CASRRTGQGYNEQFF. The chain combines TRBV10-1 with TRBJ2-1; D is possibly TRBD1 (6 bases). V was pared by 6 bases and J by 3 bases, with 15 bases between. Germline lookup yields CDR1 WNHNN and CDR2 SYGVQD (reference sequence). This CDR3 has 15 residues.